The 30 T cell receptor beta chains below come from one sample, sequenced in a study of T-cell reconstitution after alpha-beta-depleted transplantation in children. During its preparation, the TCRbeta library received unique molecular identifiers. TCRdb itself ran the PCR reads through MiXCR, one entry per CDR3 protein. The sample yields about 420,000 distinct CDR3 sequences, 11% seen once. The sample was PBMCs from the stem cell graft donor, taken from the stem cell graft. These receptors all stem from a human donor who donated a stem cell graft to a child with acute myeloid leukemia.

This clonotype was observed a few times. The DNA for the CDR3 is TGTGCCAGCAGCAAAGAAGGAAGAGAGACCCAGTACTTC. Protein product: CASSKEGRETQYF. V usage is TRBV21-1 and J usage is TRBJ2-5. TRBV21-1 is a known pseudogene. This CDR3 spans 13 amino acids.

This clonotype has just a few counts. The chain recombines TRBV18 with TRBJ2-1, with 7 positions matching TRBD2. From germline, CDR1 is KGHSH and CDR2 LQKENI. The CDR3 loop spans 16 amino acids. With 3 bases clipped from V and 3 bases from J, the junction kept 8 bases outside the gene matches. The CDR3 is CASSPEGGRLYNEQFF. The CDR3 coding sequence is TGTGCCAGCTCACCCGAAGGCGGGAGACTCTACAATGAGCAGTTCTTC.

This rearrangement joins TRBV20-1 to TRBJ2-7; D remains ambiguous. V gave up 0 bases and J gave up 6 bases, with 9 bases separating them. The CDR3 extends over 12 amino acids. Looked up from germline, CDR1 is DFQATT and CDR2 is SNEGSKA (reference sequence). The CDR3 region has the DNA TGCAGTGCTAGAGATCGGTTCGTCGAGCAGTACTTC. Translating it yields CSARDRFVEQYF.

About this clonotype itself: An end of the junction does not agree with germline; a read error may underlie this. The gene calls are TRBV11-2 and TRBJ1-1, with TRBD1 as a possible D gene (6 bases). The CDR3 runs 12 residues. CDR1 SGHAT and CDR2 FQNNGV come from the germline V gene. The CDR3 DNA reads TGTGCCAGCGGCTTAGGGGACAACGATCCTTTCTTC. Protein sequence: CASGLGDNDPFF.

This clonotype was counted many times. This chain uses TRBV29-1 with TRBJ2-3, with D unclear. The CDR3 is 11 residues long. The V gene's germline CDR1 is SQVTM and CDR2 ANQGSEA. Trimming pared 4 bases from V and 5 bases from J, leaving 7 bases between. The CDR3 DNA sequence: TGCAGCGTTGGCCCCGTAGATACGCAGTATTTT. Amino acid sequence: CSVGPVDTQYF.

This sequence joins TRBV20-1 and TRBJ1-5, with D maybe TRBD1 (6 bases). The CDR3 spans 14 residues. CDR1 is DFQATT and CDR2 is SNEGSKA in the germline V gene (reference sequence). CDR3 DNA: TGCAGCACAAGCGACAGGTTGAGCCGGGGGCCCCAGCATTTT. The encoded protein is CSTSDRLSRGPQHF.

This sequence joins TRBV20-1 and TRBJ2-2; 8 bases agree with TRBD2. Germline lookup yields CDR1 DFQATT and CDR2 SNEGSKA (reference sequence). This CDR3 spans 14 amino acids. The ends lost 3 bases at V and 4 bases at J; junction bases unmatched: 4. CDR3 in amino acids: CSASGRAITGELFF. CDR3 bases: TGCAGTGCTAGCGGGAGGGCAATCACCGGGGAGCTGTTTTTT.

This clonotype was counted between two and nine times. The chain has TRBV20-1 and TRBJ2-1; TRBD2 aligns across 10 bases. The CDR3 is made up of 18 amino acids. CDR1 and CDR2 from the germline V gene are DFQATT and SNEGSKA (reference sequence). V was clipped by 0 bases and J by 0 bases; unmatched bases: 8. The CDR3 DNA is TGCAGTGCTAGAGATCTGTTTAGCGGGGGGAGCTCCTACAATGAGCAGTTCTTC. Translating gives CSARDLFSGGSSYNEQFF.

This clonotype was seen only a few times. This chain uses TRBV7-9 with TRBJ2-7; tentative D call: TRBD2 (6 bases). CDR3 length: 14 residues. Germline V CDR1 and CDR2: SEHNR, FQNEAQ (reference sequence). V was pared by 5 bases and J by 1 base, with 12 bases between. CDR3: CASSQWRDSYEQYF. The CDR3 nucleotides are TGTGCCAGCAGCCAATGGCGGGATTCCTACGAGCAGTACTTC.

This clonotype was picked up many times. The chain's CDR3 is CASSAGQAQGTF. CDR3 nucleotide sequence: TGTGCCAGCAGTGCGGGACAGGCCCAAGGCACCTTC. The J gene is TRBJ1-2, the V gene TRBV12-3 or TRBV12-4; 8 nucleotides align to TRBD1. CDR3 size: 12 residues. V was pared by 5 bases and J by 13 bases, with 9 bases of the junction left unmatched.

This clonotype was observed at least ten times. The CDR3 loop is CASSFEGIAGQPQHF. CDR3 nucleotides: TGTGCCAGCAGTTTTGAGGGGATAGCCGGTCAGCCCCAGCATTTT. This sequence joins TRBV27 and TRBJ1-5; D might be TRBD1 (5 bases). CDR1 MNHEY and CDR2 SMNVEV come from the germline V gene (reference sequence). With 3 bases removed from V and 6 bases from J, the gap between germline ends came to 15 bases. The CDR3 has 15 residues.

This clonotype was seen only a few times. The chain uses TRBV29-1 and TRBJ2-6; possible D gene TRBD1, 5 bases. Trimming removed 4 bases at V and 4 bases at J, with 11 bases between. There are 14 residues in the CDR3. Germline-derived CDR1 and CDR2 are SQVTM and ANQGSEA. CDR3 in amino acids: CSVAVREGANVLTF. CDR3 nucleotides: TGCAGCGTTGCGGTCAGGGAAGGGGCCAACGTCCTGACTTTC.

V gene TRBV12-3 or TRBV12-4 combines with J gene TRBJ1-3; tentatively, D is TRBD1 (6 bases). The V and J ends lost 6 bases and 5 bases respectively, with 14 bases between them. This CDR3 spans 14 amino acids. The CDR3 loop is CASSRGGLRNTIYF. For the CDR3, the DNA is TGTGCCAGCAGCAGAGGGGGTTTAAGAAACACCATATATTTT.

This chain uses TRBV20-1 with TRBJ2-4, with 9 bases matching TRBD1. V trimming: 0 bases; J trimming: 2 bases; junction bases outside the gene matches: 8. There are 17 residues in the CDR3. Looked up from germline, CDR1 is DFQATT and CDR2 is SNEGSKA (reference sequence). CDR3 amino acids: CSARDLQGQGTKNIQYF. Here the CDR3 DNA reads TGCAGTGCTAGAGATCTCCAGGGACAGGGAACCAAAAACATTCAGTACTTC.

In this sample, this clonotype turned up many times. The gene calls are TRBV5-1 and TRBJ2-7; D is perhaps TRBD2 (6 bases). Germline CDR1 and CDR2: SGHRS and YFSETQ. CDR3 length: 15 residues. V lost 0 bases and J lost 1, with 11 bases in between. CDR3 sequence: CASSLDPGVSYEQYF. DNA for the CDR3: TGCGCCAGCAGCTTGGACCCGGGAGTTTCCTACGAGCAGTACTTC.

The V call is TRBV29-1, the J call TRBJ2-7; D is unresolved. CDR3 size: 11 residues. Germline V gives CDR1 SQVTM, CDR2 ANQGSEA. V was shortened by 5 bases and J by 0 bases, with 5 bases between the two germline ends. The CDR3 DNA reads TGCAGCGTTCTTGACTCCTACGAGCAGTACTTC. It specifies CSVLDSYEQYF.

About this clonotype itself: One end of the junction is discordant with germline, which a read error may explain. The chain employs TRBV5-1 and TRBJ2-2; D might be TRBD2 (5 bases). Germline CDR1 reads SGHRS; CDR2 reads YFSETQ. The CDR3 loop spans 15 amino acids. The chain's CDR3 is CASGLKRTNTGELFF. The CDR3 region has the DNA TGCGCCAGCGGCTTAAAGCGGACGAACACCGGGGAGCTGTTTTTT.

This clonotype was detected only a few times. CDR3 loop: CASSQGETYEQYF. For the CDR3, the DNA is TGTGCCAGCAGCCAGGGGGAAACCTACGAGCAGTACTTC. The V and J genes are TRBV7-2 and TRBJ2-7; 7 positions match TRBD1. The V segment lost 5 bases and the J segment 2 bases; nucleotides outside the gene matches: 3. The CDR3 spans 13 residues. CDR1 and CDR2 from the germline V gene are SGHTA and FQGNSA.

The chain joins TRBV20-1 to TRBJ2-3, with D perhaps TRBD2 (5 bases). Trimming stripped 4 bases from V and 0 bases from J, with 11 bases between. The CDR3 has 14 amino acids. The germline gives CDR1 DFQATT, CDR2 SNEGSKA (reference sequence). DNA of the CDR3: TGCAGTGCTAACAAGCGGACTAGCACAGATACGCAGTATTTT. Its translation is CSANKRTSTDTQYF.

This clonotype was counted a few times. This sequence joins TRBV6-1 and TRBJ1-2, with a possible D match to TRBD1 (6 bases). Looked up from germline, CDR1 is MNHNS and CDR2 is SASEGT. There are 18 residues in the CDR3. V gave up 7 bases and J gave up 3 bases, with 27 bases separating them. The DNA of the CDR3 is TGTGCCAGCAACAACCACCGGGACATCTCCTCAGCTGACTATGGCTACACCTTC. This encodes CASNNHRDISSADYGYTF.

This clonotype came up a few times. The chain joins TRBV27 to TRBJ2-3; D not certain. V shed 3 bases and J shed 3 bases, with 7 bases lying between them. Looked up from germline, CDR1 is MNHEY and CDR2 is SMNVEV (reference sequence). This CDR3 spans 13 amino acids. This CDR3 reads CASSFSTTDTQYF. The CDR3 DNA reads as TGTGCCAGCAGTTTTAGCACGACAGATACGCAGTATTTT.

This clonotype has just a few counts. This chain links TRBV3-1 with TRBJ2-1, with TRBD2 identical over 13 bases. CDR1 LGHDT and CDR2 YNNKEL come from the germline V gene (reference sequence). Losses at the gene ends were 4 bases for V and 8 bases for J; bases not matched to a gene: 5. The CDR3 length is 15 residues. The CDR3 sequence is CASSLTSGGSDEQFF. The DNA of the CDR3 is TGTGCCAGCAGCCTGACTAGCGGGGGGTCGGATGAGCAGTTCTTC.

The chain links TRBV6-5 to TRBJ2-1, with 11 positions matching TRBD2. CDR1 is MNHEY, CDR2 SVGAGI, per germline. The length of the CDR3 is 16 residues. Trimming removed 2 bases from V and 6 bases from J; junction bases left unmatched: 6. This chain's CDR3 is CASSYLSGGAGNEQFF. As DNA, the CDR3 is TGTGCCAGCAGTTACCTTAGCGGGGGGGCTGGCAATGAGCAGTTCTTC.

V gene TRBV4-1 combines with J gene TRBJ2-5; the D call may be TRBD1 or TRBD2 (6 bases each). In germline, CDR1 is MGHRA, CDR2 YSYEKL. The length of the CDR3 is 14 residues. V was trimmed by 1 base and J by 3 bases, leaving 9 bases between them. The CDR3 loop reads CASSQAGAKETQYF. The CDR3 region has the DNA TGCGCCAGCAGCCAAGCGGGGGCGAAAGAGACCCAGTACTTC.

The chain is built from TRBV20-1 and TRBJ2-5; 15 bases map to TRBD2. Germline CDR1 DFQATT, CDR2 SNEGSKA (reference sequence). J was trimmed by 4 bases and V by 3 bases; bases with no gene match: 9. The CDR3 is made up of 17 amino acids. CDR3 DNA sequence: TGCAGTGCTAGGGGGACTAGCGGGGGGCCGGTATCAGAGACCCAGTACTTC. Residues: CSARGTSGGPVSETQYF.

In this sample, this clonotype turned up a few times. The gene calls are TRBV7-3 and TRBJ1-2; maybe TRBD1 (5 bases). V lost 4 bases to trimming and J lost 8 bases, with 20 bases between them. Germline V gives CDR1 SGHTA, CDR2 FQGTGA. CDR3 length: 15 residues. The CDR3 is CASSSTTGRRRGYTF. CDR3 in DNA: TGTGCCAGCAGCTCCACGACGGGACGACGGCGGGGCTACACCTTC. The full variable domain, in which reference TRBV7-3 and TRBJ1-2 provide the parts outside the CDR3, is GAGVSQTPSNKVTEKGKYVELRCDPISGHTALYWYRQSLGQGPEFLIYFQGTGAADDSGLPNDRFFAVRPEGSVSTLKIQRTERGDSAVYLCASSSTTGRRRGYTFGSGTRLTVV.

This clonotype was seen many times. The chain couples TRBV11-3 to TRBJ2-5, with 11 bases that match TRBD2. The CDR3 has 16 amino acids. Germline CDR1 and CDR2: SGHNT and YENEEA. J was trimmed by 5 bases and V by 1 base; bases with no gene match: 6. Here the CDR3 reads CASSLGGTSGVETQYF. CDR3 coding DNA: TGTGCCAGCAGCTTAGGAGGGACTAGCGGTGTGGAGACCCAGTACTTC.

CDR3 coding DNA: TGCAGTGCACCCCAAACAGGATCCGAGCAGTACTTC. Its translation: CSAPQTGSEQYF. The chain links TRBV20-1 to TRBJ2-7, with D possibly TRBD1 on 5 matching bases. This CDR3 region has 12 residues. The germline V gene has CDR1 DFQATT and CDR2 SNEGSKA (reference sequence). Trimming took off 6 bases at V and 6 bases at J, with 15 bases between the two ends.

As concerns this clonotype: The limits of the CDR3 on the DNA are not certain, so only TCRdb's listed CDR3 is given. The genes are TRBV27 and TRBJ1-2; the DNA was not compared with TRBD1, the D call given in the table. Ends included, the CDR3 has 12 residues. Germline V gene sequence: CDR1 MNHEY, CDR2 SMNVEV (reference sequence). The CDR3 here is CASGRGIYGYTF.

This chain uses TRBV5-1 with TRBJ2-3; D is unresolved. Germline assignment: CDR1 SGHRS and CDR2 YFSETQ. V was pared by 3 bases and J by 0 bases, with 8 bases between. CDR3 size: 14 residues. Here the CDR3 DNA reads TGCGCCAGCAGCTCGACAATAAGCACAGATACGCAGTATTTT. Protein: CASSSTISTDTQYF.